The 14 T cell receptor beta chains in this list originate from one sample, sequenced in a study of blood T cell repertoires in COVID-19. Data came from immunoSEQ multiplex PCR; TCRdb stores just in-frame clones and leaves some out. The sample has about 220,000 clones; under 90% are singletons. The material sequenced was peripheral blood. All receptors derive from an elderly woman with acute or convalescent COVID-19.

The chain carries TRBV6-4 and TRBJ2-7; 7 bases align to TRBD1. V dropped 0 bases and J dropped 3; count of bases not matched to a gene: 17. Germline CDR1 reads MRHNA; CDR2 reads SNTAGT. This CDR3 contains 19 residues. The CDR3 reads CASSDSNGTEIPVLYEQYF. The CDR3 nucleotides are TGTGCCAGCAGTGACTCAAACGGGACAGAGATCCCAGTTCTCTACGAGCAGTACTTC.

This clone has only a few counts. The DNA of the CDR3 is TGTGCCAGCAGCTTAGGCGGAGCGGGGAGGCCGGCGCAGTATTTT. Its protein is CASSLGGAGRPAQYF. V usage is TRBV11-2 and J usage is TRBJ2-3; 7 nucleotides match TRBD2. CDR3 size: 15 residues. The germline gives CDR1 SGHAT, CDR2 FQNNGV. The trim removed 1 base at V and 10 bases at J, leaving 11 bases unmatched.

CDR3 residues: CASSLRRRTEAFF. The CDR3 DNA follows: TGTGCCAGCAGCTTGAGGAGGAGGACTGAAGCTTTCTTT. V and J are TRBV5-6 and TRBJ1-1; D remains unclear. Trimming cost V 1 base and J 5 bases, with 9 bases left between them. This CDR3 comprises 13 residues. Germline CDR1 and CDR2: SGHDT and YYEEEE.

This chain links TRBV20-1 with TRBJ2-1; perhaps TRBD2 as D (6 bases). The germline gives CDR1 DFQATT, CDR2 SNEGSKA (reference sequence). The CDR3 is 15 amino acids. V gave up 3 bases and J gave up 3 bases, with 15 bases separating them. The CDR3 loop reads CSASNAGFLYNEQFF. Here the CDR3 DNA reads TGCAGTGCTAGTAATGCGGGGTTTCTCTACAATGAGCAGTTCTTC.

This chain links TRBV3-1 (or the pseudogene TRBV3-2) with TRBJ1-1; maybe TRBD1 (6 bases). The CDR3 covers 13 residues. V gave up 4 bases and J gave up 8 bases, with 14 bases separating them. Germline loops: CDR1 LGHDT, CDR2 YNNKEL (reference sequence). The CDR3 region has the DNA TGTGCCAGCAGCCCTCTGGGGGCCCAAGAAGCTTTCTTT. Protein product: CASSPLGAQEAFF.

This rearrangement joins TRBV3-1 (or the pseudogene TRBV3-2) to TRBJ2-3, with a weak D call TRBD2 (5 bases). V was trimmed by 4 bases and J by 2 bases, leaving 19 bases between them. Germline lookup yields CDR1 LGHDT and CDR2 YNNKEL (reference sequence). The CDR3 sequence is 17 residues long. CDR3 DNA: TGTGCCAGCAGCCGGAAGGTTAGGGAGAGTCTCACAGATACGCAGTATTTT. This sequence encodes CASSRKVRESLTDTQYF.

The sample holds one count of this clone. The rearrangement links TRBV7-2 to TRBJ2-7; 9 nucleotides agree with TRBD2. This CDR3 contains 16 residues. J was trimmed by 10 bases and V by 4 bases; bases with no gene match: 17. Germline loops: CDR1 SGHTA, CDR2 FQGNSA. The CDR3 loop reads CASSSSGSGGRLGQYF. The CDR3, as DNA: TGTGCCAGCAGCTCTTCTGGTAGCGGGGGCCGCTTAGGACAGTACTTC.

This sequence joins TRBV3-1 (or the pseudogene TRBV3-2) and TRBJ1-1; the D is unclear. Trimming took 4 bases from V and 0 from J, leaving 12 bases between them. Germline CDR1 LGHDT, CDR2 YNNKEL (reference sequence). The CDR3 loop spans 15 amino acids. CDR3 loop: CASSPWESMNTEAFF. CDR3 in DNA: TGTGCCAGCAGCCCTTGGGAGTCCATGAACACTGAAGCTTTCTTT.

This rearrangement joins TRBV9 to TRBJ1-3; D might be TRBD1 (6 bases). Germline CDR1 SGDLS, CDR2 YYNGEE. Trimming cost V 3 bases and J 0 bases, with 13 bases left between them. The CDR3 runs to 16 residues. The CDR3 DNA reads TGTGCCAGCAGCGCACAGGGACCGATCTCTGGAAACACCATATATTTT. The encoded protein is CASSAQGPISGNTIYF.

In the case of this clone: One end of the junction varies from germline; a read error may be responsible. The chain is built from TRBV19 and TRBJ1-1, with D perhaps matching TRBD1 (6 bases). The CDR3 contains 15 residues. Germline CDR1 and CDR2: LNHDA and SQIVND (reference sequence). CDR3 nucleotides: TGTGCCAGTAGCATAGGGGGACATATTAACACTGAAGCTTTCTTT. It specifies CASSIGGHINTEAFF.

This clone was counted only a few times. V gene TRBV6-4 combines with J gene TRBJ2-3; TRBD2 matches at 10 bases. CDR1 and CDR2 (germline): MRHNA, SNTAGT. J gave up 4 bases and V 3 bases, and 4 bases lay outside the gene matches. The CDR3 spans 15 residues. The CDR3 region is CASSEAGGPSDTQYF. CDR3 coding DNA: TGTGCCAGCAGTGAAGCGGGGGGGCCGTCAGATACGCAGTATTTT.

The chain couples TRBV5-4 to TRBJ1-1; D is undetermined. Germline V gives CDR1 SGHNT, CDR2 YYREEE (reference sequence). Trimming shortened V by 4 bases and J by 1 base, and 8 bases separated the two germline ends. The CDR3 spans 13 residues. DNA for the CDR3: TGTGCCAGCAGCCTCCTTTGGAACACTGAAGCTTTCTTT. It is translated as CASSLLWNTEAFF. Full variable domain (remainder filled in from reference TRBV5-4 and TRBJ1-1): ETGVTQSPTHLIKTRGQQVTLRCSSQSGHNTVSWYQQALGQGPQFIFQYYREEENGRGNFPPRFSGLQFPNYSSELNVNALELDDSALYLCASSLLWNTEAFFGQGTRLTVV.

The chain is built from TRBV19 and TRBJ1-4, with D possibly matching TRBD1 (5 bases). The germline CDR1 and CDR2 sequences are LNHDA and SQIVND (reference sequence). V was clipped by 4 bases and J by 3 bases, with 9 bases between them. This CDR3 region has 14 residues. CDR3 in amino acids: CASSTQAANEKLFF. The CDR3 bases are TGTGCCAGTAGTACACAGGCGGCTAATGAAAAACTGTTTTTT. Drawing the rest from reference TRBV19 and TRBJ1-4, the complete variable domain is DGGITQSPKYLFRKEGQNVTLSCEQNLNHDAMYWYRQDPGQGLRLIYYSQIVNDFQKGDIAEGYSVSREKKESFPLTVTSAQKNPTAFYLCASSTQAANEKLFFGSGTQLSVL.

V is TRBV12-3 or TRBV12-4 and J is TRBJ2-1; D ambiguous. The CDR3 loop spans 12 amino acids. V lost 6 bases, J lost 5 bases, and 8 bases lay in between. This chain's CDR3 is CASSPRDNEQFF. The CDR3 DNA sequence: TGTGCCAGCAGCCCGCGTGACAATGAGCAGTTCTTC.